This passage covers 11 T cell receptor beta chains from one sample sequenced in a study of blood T cell repertoires in COVID-19. Generated by immunoSEQ multiplex PCR, the TCRdb table keeps only in-frame clones and is missing some. The profile shows about 75,000 clones, approximately 82% of them singletons. The sample comprised peripheral blood. The receptors stem from a woman between 50 and 59 years old with acute or convalescent COVID-19.

The chain links TRBV30 to TRBJ2-7; TRBD2 aligns across 12 bases. Trimming removed 2 bases from V and 0 bases from J; junction bases left unmatched: 8. Germline CDR1 GTSNPN, CDR2 SVGIG (reference sequence). This CDR3 has 17 amino acids. The CDR3 sequence is CAWSPLRTSGVSYEQYF. The CDR3 DNA reads as TGTGCCTGGAGTCCTCTCCGGACTAGCGGGGTCTCCTACGAGCAGTACTTC. The entire variable domain, with the rest obtained from reference TRBV30 and TRBJ2-7, is as follows: SQTIHQWPATLVQPVGSPLSLECTVEGTSNPNLYWYRQAAGRGLQLLFYSVGIGQISSEVPQNLSASRPQDRQFILSSKKLLLSDSGFYLCAWSPLRTSGVSYEQYFGPGTRLTVT.

The chain has TRBV9 and TRBJ2-3, with no clear D. Deletions cut 0 bases from V and 5 bases from J, with 13 bases between. Germline CDR1 is SGDLS and CDR2 is YYNGEE. This CDR3 contains 15 residues. The CDR3 here is CASSVDPYSGDTQYF. The CDR3 nucleotides are TGTGCCAGCAGCGTAGATCCTTACTCCGGAGATACGCAGTATTTT.

This clone occurred a few times. The rearrangement joins TRBV28 to TRBJ2-1; TRBD2 matches 9 bases. Looked up from germline, CDR1 is MDHEN and CDR2 is SYDVKM. Trimming removed 6 bases from V and 10 bases from J; junction bases left unmatched: 13. CDR3 size: 15 residues. The CDR3 nucleotides read TGTGCCAGCAGCCTAGCGGGACTAGCCTCAAAGGAGCAGTTCTTC. It encodes CASSLAGLASKEQFF. Looking up the rest from reference TRBV28 and TRBJ2-1 gives the full variable domain: DVKVTQSSRYLVKRTGEKVFLECVQDMDHENMFWYRQDPGLGLRLIYFSYDVKMKEKGDIPEGYSVSREKKERFSLILESASTNQTSMYLCASSLAGLASKEQFFGPGTRLTVL.

This sequence joins TRBV27 and TRBJ2-7, with D possibly being TRBD2 (6 bases). Trimming stripped 3 bases from V and 2 bases from J, with 11 bases between. There are 14 residues in the CDR3. Germline CDR1 and CDR2: MNHEY and SMNVEV (reference sequence). The DNA for the CDR3 is TGTGCCAGCAGTTTTGGGGGGACCACCTACGAGCAGTACTTC. Amino acids: CASSFGGTTYEQYF.

This clone showed up just once. The chain combines TRBV6-5 with TRBJ2-7; the match to TRBD2 covers 13 bases. The germline gives CDR1 MNHEY, CDR2 SVGAGI. V dropped 6 bases and J dropped 4; count of bases not matched to a gene: 3. This CDR3 spans 14 amino acids. CDR3 DNA: TGTGCCAGCAGGACTAGCGGGGGGCCTTACGAGCAGTACTTC. Its translation is CASRTSGGPYEQYF.

The chain joins TRBV6-6 to TRBJ1-1; D ambiguous. CDR3 length equals 12 residues. The germline gives CDR1 MNHNY, CDR2 SVGAGI (reference sequence). Trimming left V 7 bases short and J 8 bases short, with 14 bases between. CDR3 sequence: CASIHLGGEAFF. In DNA, the CDR3 is TGTGCCAGCATCCACTTGGGAGGGGAAGCTTTCTTT.

The chain employs TRBV19 and TRBJ2-5, with 8 bases identical to TRBD2. CDR1 is LNHDA, CDR2 SQIVND, per germline (reference sequence). The CDR3 spans 16 residues. V shed 3 bases and J 1 base; nucleotides not matched to a gene: 7. The CDR3 is CASSIRGGLPQETQYF. The CDR3 DNA is TGTGCCAGTAGTATTCGGGGGGGCCTACCCCAAGAGACCCAGTACTTC.

The V and J genes are TRBV19 and TRBJ1-2; D ambiguous. Germline-derived CDR1 and CDR2 are LNHDA and SQIVND (reference sequence). CDR3 length equals 14 residues. The V end lost 7 bases, the J end lost 4 bases, and 16 bases lay between the germline ends. As DNA, the CDR3 is TGTGCCAGTACCCCGGCGGGCCCCTCCTATGGCTACACCTTC. Translated: CASTPAGPSYGYTF.

V and J are TRBV7-3 and TRBJ2-3, with 8 bases lining up with TRBD2. This CDR3 has 16 amino acids. Trimming removed 3 bases from V and 4 bases from J; junction bases left unmatched: 9. Per the germline V gene, CDR1 is SGHTA and CDR2 is FQGTGA. The CDR3 DNA sequence: TGTGCCAGCAGCTTTTTACCGGCGGGAGGACCAGATACGCAGTATTTT. As protein: CASSFLPAGGPDTQYF. The full variable domain, completed using reference TRBV7-3 and TRBJ2-3, is GAGVSQTPSNKVTEKGKYVELRCDPISGHTALYWYRQSLGQGPEFLIYFQGTGAADDSGLPNDRFFAVRPEGSVSTLKIQRTERGDSAVYLCASSFLPAGGPDTQYFGPGTRLTVL.

The V gene is TRBV7-9, the J gene TRBJ1-1; D unresolved. The V end was cut by 4 bases, the J end by 0 bases, with 12 bases between. Germline CDR1 SEHNR, CDR2 FQNEAQ (reference sequence). The length of the CDR3 is 15 residues. The CDR3 here is CASSSDLEVNTEAFF. DNA of the CDR3: TGTGCCAGCAGCTCCGACTTAGAGGTGAACACTGAAGCTTTCTTT.

The chain combines TRBV15 with TRBJ1-5; D unresolved. Trimming shortened V by 0 bases and J by 6 bases, and 12 bases separated the two germline ends. The CDR3 loop spans 15 amino acids. Per the germline V gene, CDR1 is LNHNV and CDR2 is YYDKDF (reference sequence). For the CDR3, the DNA is TGTGCCACCAGCAGAGATTTATACCCAGGTCAGCCCCAGCATTTT. It specifies CATSRDLYPGQPQHF.